This record concerns one T cell receptor (beta chain) sequence. Its cognate antigen is unknown. Germline values: CDR1 MDHEN, CDR2 SYDVKM. Trimming removed 4 bases from V and 7 bases from J, with 11 bases in between. The CDR3 consists of 14 residues. These data come from a study of cytomegalovirus exposure and HLA in healthy donors. Study conclusions and caveats: Highest at DRB1 and lowest at HLA-C, TCR association rates differed among HLA loci in a later analysis.

The PCR was carried out with 60 Vbeta primers and 13 Jbeta primers. Clones were read by immunoSEQ multiplex PCR, and TCRdb kept only the in-frame ones, dropping some. Of 180,000 or so clones listed, around 75% are singletons. The TCR originated in a woman in her forties in good health and CMV-seropositive. V is TRBV28 and J is TRBJ1-6, with a possible D match to TRBD1 (5 bases). The sample was PBMCs. The CDR3 sequence: CASSSLGANSPLHF. CDR3 nucleotides: TGTGCCAGCAGTTCCCTTGGGGCCAATTCACCCCTCCACTTT.